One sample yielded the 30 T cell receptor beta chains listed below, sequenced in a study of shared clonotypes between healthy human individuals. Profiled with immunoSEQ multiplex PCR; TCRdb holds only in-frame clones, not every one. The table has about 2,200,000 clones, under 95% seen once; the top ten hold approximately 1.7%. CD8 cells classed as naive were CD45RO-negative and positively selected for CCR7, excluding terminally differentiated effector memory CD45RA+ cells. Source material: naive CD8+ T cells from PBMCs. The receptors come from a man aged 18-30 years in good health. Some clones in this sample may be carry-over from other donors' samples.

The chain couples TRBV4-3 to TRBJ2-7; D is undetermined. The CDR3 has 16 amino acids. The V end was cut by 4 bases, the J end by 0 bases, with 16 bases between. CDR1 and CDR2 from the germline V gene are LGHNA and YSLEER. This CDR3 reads CASSPPPAWSSYEQYF. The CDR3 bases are TGCGCCAGCAGCCCACCCCCGGCGTGGAGCTCCTACGAGCAGTACTTC.

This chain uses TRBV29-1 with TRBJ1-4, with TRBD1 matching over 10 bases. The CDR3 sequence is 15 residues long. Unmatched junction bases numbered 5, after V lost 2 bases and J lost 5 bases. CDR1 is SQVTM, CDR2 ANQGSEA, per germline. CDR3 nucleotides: TGCAGCGTTGAACCTTGGACAGGGGGAAATGAAAAACTGTTTTTT. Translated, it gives CSVEPWTGGNEKLFF.

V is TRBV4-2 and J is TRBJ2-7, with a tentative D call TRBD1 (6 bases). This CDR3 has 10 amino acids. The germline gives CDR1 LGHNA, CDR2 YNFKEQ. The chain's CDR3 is CASRPRSRGV. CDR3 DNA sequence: TGTGCCAGCAGGCCAAGGAGCAGGGGCGTC.

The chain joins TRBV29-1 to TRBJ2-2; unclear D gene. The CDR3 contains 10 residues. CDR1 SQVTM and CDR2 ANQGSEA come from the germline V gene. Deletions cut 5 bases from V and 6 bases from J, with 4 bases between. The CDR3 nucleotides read TGCAGCGTTTTTGCCGGGGAGCTGTTTTTT. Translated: CSVFAGELFF.

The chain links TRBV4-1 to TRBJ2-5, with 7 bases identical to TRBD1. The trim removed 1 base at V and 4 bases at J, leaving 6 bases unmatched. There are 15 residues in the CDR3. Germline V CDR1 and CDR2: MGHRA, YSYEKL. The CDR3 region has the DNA TGCGCCAGCAGCCAAGTAAGGGGGCAGGGAGAGACCCAGTACTTC. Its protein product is CASSQVRGQGETQYF.

DNA for the CDR3: TGTGCCAGCAGCCCTAAGAGGACAGGGGACACTGAAGCTTTCTTT. This encodes CASSPKRTGDTEAFF. The chain uses TRBV9 and TRBJ1-1, with TRBD1 matching 9 bases. CDR3 length equals 15 residues. Germline-derived CDR1 and CDR2 are SGDLS and YYNGEE. V shed 4 bases, J shed 3 bases, and the junction held 7 bases outside the gene matches.

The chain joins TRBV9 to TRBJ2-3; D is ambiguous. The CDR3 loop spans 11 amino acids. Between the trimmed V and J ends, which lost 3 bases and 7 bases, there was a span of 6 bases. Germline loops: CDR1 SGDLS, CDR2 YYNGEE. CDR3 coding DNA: TGTGCCAGCAGCGCAAGTCATACGCAGTATTTT. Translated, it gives CASSASHTQYF.

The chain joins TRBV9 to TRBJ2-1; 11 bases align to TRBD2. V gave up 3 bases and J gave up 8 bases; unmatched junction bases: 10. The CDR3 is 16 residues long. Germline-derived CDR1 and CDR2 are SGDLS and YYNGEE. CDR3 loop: CASSGGGLAGGYEQFF. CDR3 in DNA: TGTGCCAGCAGCGGGGGAGGGCTAGCGGGAGGCTATGAGCAGTTCTTC. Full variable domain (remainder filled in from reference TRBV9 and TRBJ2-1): DSGVTQTPKHLITATGQRVTLRCSPRSGDLSVYWYQQSLDQGLQFLIQYYNGEERAKGNILERFSAQQFPDLHSELNLSSLELGDSALYFCASSGGGLAGGYEQFFGPGTRLTVL.

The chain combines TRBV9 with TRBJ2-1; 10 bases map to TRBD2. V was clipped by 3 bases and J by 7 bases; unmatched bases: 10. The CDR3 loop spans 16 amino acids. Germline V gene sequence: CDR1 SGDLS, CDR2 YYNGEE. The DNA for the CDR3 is TGTGCCAGCAGCGCCCCCATAGCGGGAGGTCAAAATGAGCAGTTCTTC. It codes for CASSAPIAGGQNEQFF.

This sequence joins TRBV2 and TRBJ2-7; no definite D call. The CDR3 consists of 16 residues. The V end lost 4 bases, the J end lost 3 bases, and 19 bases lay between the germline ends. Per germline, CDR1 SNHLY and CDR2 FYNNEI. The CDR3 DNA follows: TGTGCCAGCAGTGGGGCCCTGGTGGAAGCTATCTACGAGCAGTACTTC. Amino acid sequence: CASSGALVEAIYEQYF.

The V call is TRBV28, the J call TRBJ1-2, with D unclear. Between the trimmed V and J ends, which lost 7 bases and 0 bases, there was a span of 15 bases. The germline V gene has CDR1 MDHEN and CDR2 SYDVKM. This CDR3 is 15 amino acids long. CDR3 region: CASTRQSSTNYGYTF. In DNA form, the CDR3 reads TGTGCCAGCACCAGGCAGAGTTCGACTAACTATGGCTACACCTTC.

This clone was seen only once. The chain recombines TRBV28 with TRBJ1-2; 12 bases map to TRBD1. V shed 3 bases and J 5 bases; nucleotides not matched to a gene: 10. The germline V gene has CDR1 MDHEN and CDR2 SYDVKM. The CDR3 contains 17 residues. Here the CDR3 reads CASSLSGTGGRPYGYTF. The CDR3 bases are TGTGCCAGCAGTTTGAGTGGGACAGGGGGCCGACCTTATGGCTACACCTTC.

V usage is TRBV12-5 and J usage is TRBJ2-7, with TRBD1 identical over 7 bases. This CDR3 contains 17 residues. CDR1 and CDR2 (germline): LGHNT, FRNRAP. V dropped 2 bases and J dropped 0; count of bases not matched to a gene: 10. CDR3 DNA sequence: TGTGCTAGTGGTTTGTCTTTTAGCAGGGACAGCTCCTACGAGCAGTACTTC. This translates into CASGLSFSRDSSYEQYF.

The CDR3 spells CSALTGSGELFF. The CDR3 region has the DNA TGCAGCGCTTTGACGGGGTCCGGGGAGCTGTTTTTT. The chain joins TRBV29-1 to TRBJ2-2, with D possibly TRBD2 on 5 matching bases. V lost 7 bases and J lost 6, with 12 bases in between. The CDR3 runs 12 residues. Germline V gene lookup returns CDR1 SQVTM and CDR2 ANQGSEA.

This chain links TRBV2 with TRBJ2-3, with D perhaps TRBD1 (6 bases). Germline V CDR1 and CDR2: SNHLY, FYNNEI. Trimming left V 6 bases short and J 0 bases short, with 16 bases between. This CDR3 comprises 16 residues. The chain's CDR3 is CASRAPGTLSTDTQYF. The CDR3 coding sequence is TGTGCCAGCAGAGCTCCCGGGACACTAAGCACAGATACGCAGTATTTT.

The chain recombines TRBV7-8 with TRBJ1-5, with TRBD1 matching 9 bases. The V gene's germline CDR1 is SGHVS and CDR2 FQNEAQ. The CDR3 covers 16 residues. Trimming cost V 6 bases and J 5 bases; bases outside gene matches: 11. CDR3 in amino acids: CASSQNYRGPDQPQHF. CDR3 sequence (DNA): TGTGCCAGCAGTCAAAATTACAGGGGGCCGGATCAGCCCCAGCATTTT.

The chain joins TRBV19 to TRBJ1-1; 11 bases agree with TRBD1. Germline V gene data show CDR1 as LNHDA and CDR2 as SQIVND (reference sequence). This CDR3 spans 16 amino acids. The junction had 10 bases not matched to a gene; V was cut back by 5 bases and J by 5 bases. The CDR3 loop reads CASSQFGGTGGTEAFF. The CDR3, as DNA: TGTGCCAGTAGTCAATTCGGTGGGACAGGGGGGACTGAAGCTTTCTTT.

Here the CDR3 reads CASSHTRGAVPLLGSEQYF. As DNA, the CDR3 is TGTGCCAGCAGCCACACACGGGGAGCAGTCCCACTGCTGGGGAGCGAGCAGTACTTC. The chain links TRBV13 to TRBJ2-7; weak D call: TRBD2 (5 bases). The CDR3 is 19 residues long. The germline gives CDR1 PRHDT, CDR2 FYEKMQ (reference sequence). Trimming removed 5 bases at V and 6 bases at J, with 32 bases between. The full variable domain, its missing parts supplied by reference TRBV13 and TRBJ2-7, is AAGVIQSPRHLIKEKRETATLKCYPIPRHDTVYWYQQGPGQDPQFLISFYEKMQSDKGSIPDRFSAQQFSDYHSELNMSSLELGDSALYFCASSHTRGAVPLLGSEQYFGPGTRLTVT.

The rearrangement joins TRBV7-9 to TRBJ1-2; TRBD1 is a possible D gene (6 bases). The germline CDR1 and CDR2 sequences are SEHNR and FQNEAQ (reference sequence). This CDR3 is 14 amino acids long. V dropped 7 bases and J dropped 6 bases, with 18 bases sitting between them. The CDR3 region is CASTTPGGPNGYTF. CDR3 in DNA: TGTGCCAGCACCACCCCGGGGGGGCCAAATGGCTACACCTTC.

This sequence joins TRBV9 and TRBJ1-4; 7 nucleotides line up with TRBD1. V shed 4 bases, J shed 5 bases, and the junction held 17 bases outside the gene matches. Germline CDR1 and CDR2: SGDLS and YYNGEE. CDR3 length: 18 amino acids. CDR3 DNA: TGTGCCAGCAGCCCCCAGGGGGGCCCTACCCGTTTAAATGAAAAACTGTTTTTT. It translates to CASSPQGGPTRLNEKLFF.

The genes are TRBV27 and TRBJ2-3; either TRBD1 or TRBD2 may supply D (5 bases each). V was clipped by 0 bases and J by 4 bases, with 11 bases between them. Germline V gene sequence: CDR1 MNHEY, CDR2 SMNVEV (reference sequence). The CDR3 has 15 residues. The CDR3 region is CASSLSGQGADTQYF. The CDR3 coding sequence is TGTGCCAGCAGTTTATCGGGCCAGGGAGCAGATACGCAGTATTTT.

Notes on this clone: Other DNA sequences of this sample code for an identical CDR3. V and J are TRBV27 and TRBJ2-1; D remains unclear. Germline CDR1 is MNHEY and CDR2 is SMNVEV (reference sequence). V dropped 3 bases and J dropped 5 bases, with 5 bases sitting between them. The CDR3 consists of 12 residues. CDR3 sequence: CASSLLNNEQFF. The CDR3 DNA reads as TGTGCCAGCAGTTTGTTAAACAATGAGCAGTTCTTC.

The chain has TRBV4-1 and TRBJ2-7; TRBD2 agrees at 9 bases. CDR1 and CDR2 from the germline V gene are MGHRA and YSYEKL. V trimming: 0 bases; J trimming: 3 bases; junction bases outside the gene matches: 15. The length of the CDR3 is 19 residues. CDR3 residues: CASSQDGRREGPSNYEQYF. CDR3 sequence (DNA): TGCGCCAGCAGCCAAGATGGCAGGCGGGAGGGCCCCTCTAACTACGAGCAGTACTTC.

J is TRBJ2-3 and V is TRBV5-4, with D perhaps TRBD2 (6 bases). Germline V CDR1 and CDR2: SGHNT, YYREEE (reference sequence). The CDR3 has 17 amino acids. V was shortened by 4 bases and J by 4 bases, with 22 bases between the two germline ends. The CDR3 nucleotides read TGTGCCAGCAGCGCGGCTCCATGGACGGGAGCGGCAGATACGCAGTATTTT. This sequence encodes CASSAAPWTGAADTQYF.

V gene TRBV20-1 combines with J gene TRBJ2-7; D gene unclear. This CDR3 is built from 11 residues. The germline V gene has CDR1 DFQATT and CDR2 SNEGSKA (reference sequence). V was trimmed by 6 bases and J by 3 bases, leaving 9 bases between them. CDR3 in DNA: TGCAGTGCCCGCCCGGGCTACGAGCAGTACTTC. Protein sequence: CSARPGYEQYF.

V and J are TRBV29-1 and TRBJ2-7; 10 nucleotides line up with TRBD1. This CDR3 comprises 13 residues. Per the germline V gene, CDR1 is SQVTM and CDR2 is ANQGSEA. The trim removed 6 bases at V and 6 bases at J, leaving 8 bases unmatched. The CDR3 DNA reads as TGCAGCGTCATGACAGGGGGCTTAGGCGAGCAGTACTTC. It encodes CSVMTGGLGEQYF.

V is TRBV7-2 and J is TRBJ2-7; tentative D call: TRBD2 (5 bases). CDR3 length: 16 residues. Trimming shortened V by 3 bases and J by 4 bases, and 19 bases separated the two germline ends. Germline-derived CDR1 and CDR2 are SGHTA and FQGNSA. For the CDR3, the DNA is TGTGCCAGCAGCTTTGACCGGGAATCCAAGCGGTACGAGCAGTACTTC. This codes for CASSFDRESKRYEQYF. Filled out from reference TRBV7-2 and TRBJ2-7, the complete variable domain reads GAGVSQSPSNKVTEKGKDVELRCDPISGHTALYWYRQSLGQGLEFLIYFQGNSAPDKSGLPSDRFSAERTGGSVSTLTIQRTQQEDSAVYLCASSFDRESKRYEQYFGPGTRLTVT.

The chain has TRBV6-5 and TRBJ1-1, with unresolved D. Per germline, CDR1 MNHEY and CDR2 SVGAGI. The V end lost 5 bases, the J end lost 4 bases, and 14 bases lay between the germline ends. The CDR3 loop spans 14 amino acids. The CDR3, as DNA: TGTGCCAGCAGTCCCTTTCGGGTCTTCACTGAAGCTTTCTTT. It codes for CASSPFRVFTEAFF.

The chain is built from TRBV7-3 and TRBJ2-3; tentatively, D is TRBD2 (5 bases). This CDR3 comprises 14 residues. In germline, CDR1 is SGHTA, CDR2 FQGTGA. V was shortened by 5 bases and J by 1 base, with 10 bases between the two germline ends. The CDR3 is CASSPTGGTDTQYF. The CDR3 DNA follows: TGTGCCAGCAGCCCGACCGGGGGCACAGATACGCAGTATTTT. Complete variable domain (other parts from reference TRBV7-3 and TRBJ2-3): GAGVSQTPSNKVTEKGKYVELRCDPISGHTALYWYRQSLGQGPEFLIYFQGTGAADDSGLPNDRFFAVRPEGSVSTLKIQRTERGDSAVYLCASSPTGGTDTQYFGPGTRLTVL.

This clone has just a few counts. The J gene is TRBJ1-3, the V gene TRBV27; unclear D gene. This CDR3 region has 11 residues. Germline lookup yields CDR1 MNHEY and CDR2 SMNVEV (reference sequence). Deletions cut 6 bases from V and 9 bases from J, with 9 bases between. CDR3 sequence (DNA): TGTGCCAGCAGCTCCGGGTTCACCATATATTTT. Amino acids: CASSSGFTIYF.